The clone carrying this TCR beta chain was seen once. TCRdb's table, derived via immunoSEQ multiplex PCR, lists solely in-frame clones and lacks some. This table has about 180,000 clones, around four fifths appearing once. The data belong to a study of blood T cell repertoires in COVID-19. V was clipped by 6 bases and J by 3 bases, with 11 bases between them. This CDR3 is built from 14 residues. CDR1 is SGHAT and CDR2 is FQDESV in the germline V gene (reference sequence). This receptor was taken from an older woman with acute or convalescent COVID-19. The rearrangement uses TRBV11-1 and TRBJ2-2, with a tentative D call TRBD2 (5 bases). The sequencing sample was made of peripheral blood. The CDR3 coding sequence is TGTGCCAGCAGTTTTGGACTGGACACCGGGGAGCTGTTTTTT. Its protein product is CASSFGLDTGELFF. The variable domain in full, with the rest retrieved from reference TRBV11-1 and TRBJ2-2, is EAEVAQSPRYKITEKSQAVAFWCDPISGHATLYWYRQILGQGPELLVQFQDESVVDDSQLPKDRFSAERLKGVDSTLKIQPAELGDSAMYLCASSFGLDTGELFFGEGSRLTVL.